This is a list of T cell receptor beta chains from one sample in a study of blood T cell repertoires in COVID-19. Sequencing used immunoSEQ multiplex PCR; TCRdb keeps in-frame clones, though not all of them. The sample includes around 190,000 clones, approximately 90% of them seen just once. Sequencing was performed on peripheral blood. The receptors originated from a man younger than 40 with acute or convalescent COVID-19. CDR3s include the opening cysteine and the closing phenylalanine or tryptophan. The D gene is left open where the match is weak. Expanded clones are given a class, and other clones once, few, many or no size at all.

few TRBJ2-7 TRBV11-2 . CASSLGLASSYEQYF TGTGCCAGCAGCTTAGGGCTAGCCTCTTCCTACGAGCAGTACTTC
. TRBJ2-7 TRBV19 . CASSLHTMGLSYEQYF TGTGCCAGTAGCCTTCACACCATGGGACTTTCCTACGAGCAGTACTTC
. TRBJ2-7 TRBV30 . CAWNPGASGYEQYF TGTGCCTGGAACCCCGGAGCGTCGGGCTACGAGCAGTACTTC
once TRBJ2-7 TRBV5-1 TRBD1 CASSIGTGGIYEQYF TGCGCCAGCAGCATCGGGACAGGGGGGATTTACGAGCAGTACTTC
. TRBJ1-5 TRBV28 TRBD1 CASTTGGGKPQHF TGTGCCAGCACGACAGGGGGTGGGAAGCCCCAGCATTTT
. TRBJ2-7 TRBV15 TRBD2 CATSREGGLAGQYEQYF TGTGCCACCAGCAGAGAGGGAGGACTAGCGGGACAGTACGAGCAGTACTTC
. TRBJ1-1 TRBV18 . CASSPPNGENTEAFF TGTGCCAGCTCACCACCGAACGGGGAGAACACTGAAGCTTTCTTT
. TRBJ1-1 TRBV6-5 . CASTKQGNTEAFF TGTGCCAGTACGAAACAGGGGAACACTGAAGCTTTCTTT
few TRBJ1-1 TRBV28 TRBD1 CASRDDRGVPNTEAFF TGTGCCAGCAGGGACGACAGGGGGGTTCCGAACACTGAAGCTTTCTTT
. TRBJ2-7 TRBV6-5 TRBD1 CASSTGGTGAREQYF TGTGCCAGCAGTACTGGGGGGACAGGTGCTCGGGAGCAGTACTTC
. TRBJ1-5 TRBV28 . CASSFGGWLSNQPQHF TGTGCCAGCAGTTTTGGAGGGTGGCTTAGCAATCAGCCCCAGCATTTT
. TRBJ1-2 TRBV19 TRBD1 CAAQRSGTGKGYTF TGTGCCGCCCAGAGATCCGGGACAGGAAAAGGCTACACCTTC
. TRBJ1-4 TRBV28 . CATYRDSLLFF TGTGCCACTTACCGGGACTCCCTTCTGTTTTTT
. TRBJ2-7 TRBV5-8 TRBD2 CASSPGRAVFTYEQYF TGTGCCAGCAGCCCTGGGAGGGCAGTTTTTACCTACGAGCAGTACTTC
few TRBJ2-2 TRBV11-2 TRBD1 CASSPRQGIGELFF TGTGCCAGCAGTCCACGACAGGGTATCGGGGAGCTGTTTTTT
. TRBJ2-1 TRBV7-9 . CASSLNPWRGLGYNEQFF TGTGCCAGCAGCTTAAACCCTTGGCGGGGGCTCGGGTACAATGAGCAGTTCTTC
. TRBJ2-1 TRBV9 TRBD2 CASSVVSGGYNEQFF TGTGCCAGCAGCGTAGTTAGCGGGGGATACAATGAGCAGTTCTTC
once TRBJ2-1 TRBV19 . CASSIGPYAGSSNEQFF TGTGCCAGTAGTATAGGCCCGTATGCGGGGAGCAGCAATGAGCAGTTCTTC
. TRBJ1-3 TRBV6-5 TRBD1 CASSPPGQLGNTIYF TGTGCCAGCAGTCCACCGGGACAGCTAGGAAACACCATATATTTT
. TRBJ1-5 TRBV7-2 . CASSFSSGNQPQHF TGTGCCAGCAGCTTTTCCTCCGGCAATCAGCCCCAGCATTTT
. TRBJ1-2 TRBV27 . CASSSALADRSYTF TGTGCCAGCAGTTCAGCCCTGGCGGATCGTAGCTACACCTTC
. TRBJ1-6 TRBV6-2/TRBV6-3 . CASSYSGGVFYNSPLHF TGTGCCAGCAGTTACAGTGGCGGAGTCTTCTATAATTCACCCCTCCACTTT
. TRBJ1-1 TRBV2 . CASSADRSEAFF TGTGCCAGCAGTGCCGACAGGTCTGAAGCTTTCTTT
. TRBJ2-3 TRBV15 . CATSRGGGGTDTQYF TGTGCCACCAGCAGAGGGGGGGGCGGCACAGATACGCAGTATTTT
few TRBJ1-6 TRBV7-9 . CASSSQIATAHPLHF TGTGCCAGCAGCTCCCAGATCGCGACAGCCCACCCCCTCCACTTT
. TRBJ1-5 TRBV27 TRBD1 CASSLQGNQPQHF TGTGCCAGCAGCTTACAGGGGAATCAGCCCCAGCATTTT
. TRBJ1-2 TRBV2 TRBD1 CASRPDRAGYTF TGTGCCAGCAGGCCGGACAGGGCTGGCTACACCTTC
. TRBJ2-7 TRBV6-5 TRBD1 CASSNTGGGSSEQYF TGTGCCAGCAGTAACACAGGGGGCGGGAGCTCCGAGCAGTACTTC
. TRBJ1-1 TRBV10-1 . CASSESSRNTEAFF TGCGCCAGCAGTGAGTCGTCGAGGAACACTGAAGCTTTCTTT
. TRBJ2-3 TRBV21-1 . CASGRGLADTDTQYF TGTGCCAGCGGAAGGGGACTAGCGGACACAGATACGCAGTATTTT
few TRBJ1-6 TRBV5-6 . CASSLEAQGSSYNSPLHF TGTGCCAGCAGCTTGGAGGCCCAGGGCTCGTCCTATAATTCACCCCTCCACTTT
. TRBJ2-7 TRBV5-1 TRBD2 CASRLAGGGYYEQYF TGCGCCAGCAGGCTAGCGGGAGGGGGTTACTACGAGCAGTACTTC
. TRBJ1-3 TRBV30 . CAWSVSQAGNTIYF TGTGCCTGGAGTGTAAGCCAGGCTGGAAACACCATATATTTT
once TRBJ1-2 TRBV10-1 . CASSEGSYGYTF TGCGCCAGCAGTGAGGGCAGCTATGGCTACACCTTC
. TRBJ2-7 TRBV2 TRBD2 CASSDRSREGLYF TGTGCCAGCAGTGATAGGTCGCGGGAGGGCTTGTACTTC
. TRBJ2-2 TRBV29-1 TRBD1 CSVTPGQLYTGELFF TGCAGCGTTACCCCGGGACAGCTGTACACCGGGGAGCTGTTTTTT
. TRBJ2-1 TRBV11-2 TRBD1 CASSFASGGLGNEQFF TGTGCCAGCAGCTTCGCCTCAGGGGGCTTAGGGAATGAGCAGTTCTTC
. TRBJ2-3 TRBV5-1 TRBD1 CASSNGQGSTDTQYF TGCGCCAGCAGCAACGGACAGGGTAGCACAGATACGCAGTATTTT
. TRBJ2-3 TRBV5-1 . CASSLATATDTQYF TGCGCCAGCAGCTTGGCCACAGCCACAGATACGCAGTATTTT
. TRBJ2-2 TRBV27 TRBD2 CASSTHRAGGPTGELFF TGTGCCAGCAGTACCCATAGGGCGGGGGGACCCACCGGGGAGCTGTTTTTT
. TRBJ2-5 TRBV7-6 TRBD1 CASSSRQGTLQETQYF TGTGCCAGCAGCTCGCGACAGGGGACATTACAAGAGACCCAGTACTTC
. TRBJ2-1 TRBV7-2 TRBD2 CASSLERGTRVDEQFF TGTGCCAGCAGCTTAGAGCGGGGAACTAGGGTCGATGAGCAGTTCTTC
once TRBJ1-6 TRBV30 . CAWSQGSPLHF TGTGCCTGGAGCCAGGGATCACCCCTCCACTTT
. TRBJ2-7 TRBV7-8 TRBD1 CASSTGQNRYEQYF TGTGCCAGCAGCACGGGACAGAATAGGTACGAGCAGTACTTC
. TRBJ1-5 TRBV2 TRBD1 CASSGDRASNQPQHF TGTGCCAGCAGTGGAGACAGGGCCAGCAATCAGCCCCAGCATTTT
. TRBJ1-6 TRBV6-5 TRBD1 CASSQGGPNNSPLHF TGTGCCAGCAGTCAGGGGGGCCCTAATAATTCACCCCTCCACTTT
. TRBJ2-7 TRBV7-9 TRBD1 CASTLVPGQAYEQYF TGTGCCAGCACCCTTGTCCCAGGACAGGCCTACGAGCAGTACTTC
. TRBJ2-5 TRBV4-2 . CASSHPGDRGKETQYF TGTGCCAGCAGCCATCCAGGGGACCGGGGAAAAGAGACCCAGTACTTC